This T cell receptor beta chain was retrieved from a study of cytomegalovirus exposure and HLA in healthy donors. General study results and limits: Excluded: some indistinguishable V segments such as TRBV6-2 and TRBV6-3.

On this clone: Its antigen is not identified.

Between the trimmed V and J ends, which lost 6 bases and 11 bases, there was a span of 16 bases. The germline gives CDR1 MNHNS, CDR2 SASEGT. The CDR3 has 12 residues. PCR primers comprised 60 Vbeta and 13 Jbeta primers. The method was immunoSEQ multiplex PCR; TCRdb's version includes in-frame clones alone and lacks a portion of them. This sample has about 98,000 clones, with under 75% found just once. The chain has TRBV6-1 and TRBJ1-1, with D possibly matching TRBD1 (6 bases). The sample was PBMCs. This receptor was identified in a female donor in good health and CMV-seronegative. The CDR3 sequence is CASRSGGLRAFF. Here the CDR3 DNA reads TGTGCCAGCAGGAGCGGGGGGCTTCGGGCTTTCTTT.